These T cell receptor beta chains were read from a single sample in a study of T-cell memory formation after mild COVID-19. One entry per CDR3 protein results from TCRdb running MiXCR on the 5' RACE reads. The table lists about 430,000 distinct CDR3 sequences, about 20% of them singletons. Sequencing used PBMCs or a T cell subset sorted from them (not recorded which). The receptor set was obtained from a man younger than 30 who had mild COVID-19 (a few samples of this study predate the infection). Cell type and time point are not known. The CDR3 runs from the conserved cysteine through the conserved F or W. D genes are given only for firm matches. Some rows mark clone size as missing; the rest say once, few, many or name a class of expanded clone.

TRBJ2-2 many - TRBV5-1 TGTGCCAGCAGTTTACGTTTCACCGGGGAGCTGTTTTTT CASSLRFTGELFF
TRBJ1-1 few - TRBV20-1 TGCCTCAGGGAGAAAACAATGAACACTGAAGCTTTCTTT CLREKTMNTEAFF
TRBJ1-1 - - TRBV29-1 TGCAGCGTTGAGGTTAAGGGTTATAACACTGAAGCTTTCTTT CSVEVKGYNTEAFF
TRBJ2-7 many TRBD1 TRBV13 TGTGCCAGCTCGTTTTGGGACAGGCGGTACGAGCAGTACTTC CASSFWDRRYEQYF
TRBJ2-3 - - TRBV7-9 TGTGCCAGCAGCTTAGGTCAGTCTAGCGGCACAGATACGCAGTATTTT CASSLGQSSGTDTQYF
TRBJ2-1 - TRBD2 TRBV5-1 TGCGCCAGCAGCTTGGCCGGGGGGGCCGGCGACAATGAGCAGTTCTTC CASSLAGGAGDNEQFF
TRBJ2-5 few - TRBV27 TGTGCCAGCAGAGGGTCCACGTTGGAGACCCAGTACTTC CASRGSTLETQYF
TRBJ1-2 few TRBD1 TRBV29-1 TGCAGCGTCCCGGACAGGGAATCCTATGGCTACACCTTC CSVPDRESYGYTF
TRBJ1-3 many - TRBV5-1 TGCGCCAGCAGCTTGGGATGGGGCAGCTCTGGAAACACCATATATTTT CASSLGWGSSGNTIYF
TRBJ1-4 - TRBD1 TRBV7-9 TGTGCCAGCAGCTTACTTTCGACAGGGTTACATAATGAAAAACTGTTTTTT CASSLLSTGLHNEKLFF
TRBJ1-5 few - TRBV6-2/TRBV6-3 TGTGCCAGCAGTTACGGTGGGACGGGCAATCAGCCCCAGCATTTT CASSYGGTGNQPQHF
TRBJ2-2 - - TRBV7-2 TGTGCCAGCAGCGCCGGGACGGGGACCGGGGAGCTGTTTTTT CASSAGTGTGELFF
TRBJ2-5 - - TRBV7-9 TGTGCCAGCAGCGCCCGGGAGAGGCTCGGAGAGACCCAGTACTTC CASSARERLGETQYF
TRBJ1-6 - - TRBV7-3 TGTGCCAGCCCCGACAGGAGATGTTCACCCCTCCACTTT CASPDRRCSPLHF
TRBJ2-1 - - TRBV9 TGTGCCAGCAGTTCAGACAGCCCTCAATACAATGAGCAGTTCTTC CASSSDSPQYNEQFF
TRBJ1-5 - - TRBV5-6 TGTGCCAGCACCCTCAGGGGACAAACCAATCAGCCCCAGCATTTT CASTLRGQTNQPQHF
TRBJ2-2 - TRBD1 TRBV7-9 TGTGCCAGCAGCCCCCTGACAGGGAGAACAACCGGGGAGCTGTTTTTT CASSPLTGRTTGELFF
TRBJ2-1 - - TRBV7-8 TGTGCCAGCAGCACATATATCGGGGGAGTTTACAATGAGCAGTTCTTC CASSTYIGGVYNEQFF
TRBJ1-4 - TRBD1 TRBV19 TGTGCCAGTGGATCGCGGACAGGGGGGAGGGAAAAACTGTTTTTT CASGSRTGGREKLFF